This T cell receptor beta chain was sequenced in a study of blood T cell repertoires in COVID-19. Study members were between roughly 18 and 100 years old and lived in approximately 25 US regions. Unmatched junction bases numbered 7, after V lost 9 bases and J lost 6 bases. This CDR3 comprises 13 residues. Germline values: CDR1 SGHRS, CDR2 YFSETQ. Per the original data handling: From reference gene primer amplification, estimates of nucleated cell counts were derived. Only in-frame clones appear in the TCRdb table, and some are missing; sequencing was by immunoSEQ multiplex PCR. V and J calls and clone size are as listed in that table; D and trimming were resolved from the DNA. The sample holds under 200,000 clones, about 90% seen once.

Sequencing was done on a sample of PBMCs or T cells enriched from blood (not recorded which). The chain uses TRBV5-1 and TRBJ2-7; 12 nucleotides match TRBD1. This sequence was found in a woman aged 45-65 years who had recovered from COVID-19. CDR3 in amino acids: CAKTGTGGFEQYF. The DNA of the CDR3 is TGCGCCAAGACCGGGACAGGGGGCTTCGAGCAGTACTTC.